The subject of this entry is one T cell receptor beta chain. The V segment lost 4 bases and the J segment 5 bases; nucleotides outside the gene matches: 4. The CDR3 loop spans 15 amino acids. Per germline, CDR1 LGHDT and CDR2 YNNKEL (reference sequence). Participant ages covered about 18 to 100 years across 24 US areas. This specimen belongs to a study of blood T cell repertoires in COVID-19. TCRdb keeps only in-frame clones here, not all; method: immunoSEQ multiplex PCR. Among 260,000 or so clones listed, under 90% were seen once. The TCR comes from a man younger than 30 who had recovered from COVID-19. V and J are TRBV3-1 (or the pseudogene TRBV3-2) and TRBJ2-5, with 13 bases fitting TRBD2. Source material: PBMCs or T cells enriched from blood (not recorded which). Written as DNA, the CDR3 is TGTGCCAGCAGCCTACTAGCGGGGGGGCGGGAGACCCAGTACTTC. As protein: CASSLLAGGRETQYF.